These T cell receptor beta chains were read from a single sample in a study of cytomegalovirus exposure and HLA in healthy donors. Method: immunoSEQ multiplex PCR; TCRdb's copy keeps in-frame clones and lacks some. The sample lists around 150,000 clones, roughly 80% occurring once. The sequencing input was PBMCs. All receptors come from a male donor in good health and CMV-seronegative. The CDR3 runs from the conserved cysteine through the conserved F or W. A D gene is named only where the DNA matches it firmly. The size entry is marked missing in some rows and otherwise reads once, few, many or a size class.

size,V,D,J,length,CDR3,DNA
few,TRBV4-3,.,TRBJ2-2,15,CASSHFAGGSGELFF,TGCGCCAGCAGCCACTTCGCAGGGGGGTCCGGGGAGCTGTTTTTT
.,TRBV5-1,TRBD1,TRBJ1-1,15,CASSWSPQRGREAFF,TGCGCCAGCAGCTGGAGCCCCCAAAGGGGGCGAGAAGCTTTCTTT
.,TRBV27,TRBD2,TRBJ2-5,18,CASSSGTSGRWDQETQYF,TGTGCCAGCAGTTCGGGGACTAGCGGGAGATGGGACCAAGAGACCCAGTACTTC
.,TRBV30,TRBD1,TRBJ1-2,13,CAWSVQGRGGYTF,TGTGCCTGGAGTGTACAGGGGAGAGGAGGCTACACCTTC
.,TRBV5-4,.,TRBJ1-1,14,CASSSRLANTEAFF,TGTGCCAGCAGCTCGAGACTGGCTAACACTGAAGCTTTCTTT
.,TRBV30,TRBD1,TRBJ1-5,16,CAWSLVTGKGNQPQHF,TGTGCCTGGAGTCTGGTGACAGGGAAGGGCAATCAGCCCCAGCATTTT
few,TRBV11-2,TRBD1,TRBJ1-5,15,CASSQGTGGSQPQHF,TGTGCCAGCAGCCAAGGGACAGGGGGTAGTCAGCCCCAGCATTTT
.,TRBV28,.,TRBJ1-1,14,CASIEAGHFTEAFF,TGTGCCAGCATCGAGGCCGGACACTTCACTGAAGCTTTCTTT
.,TRBV19,.,TRBJ2-6,16,CASSPMEGSGANVLTF,TGTGCCAGTAGTCCAATGGAGGGTTCTGGGGCCAACGTCCTGACTTTC
few,TRBV19,TRBD1,TRBJ1-3,16,CASRRSTGDTGNTIYF,TGTGCCAGTAGACGATCGACAGGGGATACTGGAAACACCATATATTTT
.,TRBV9,TRBD1,TRBJ1-1,15,CASSVVQGANTEAFF,TGTGCCAGCAGCGTAGTTCAGGGGGCCAACACTGAAGCTTTCTTT
.,TRBV19,.,TRBJ2-2,12,CASSIPVGELFF,TGTGCCAGTAGTATACCCGTCGGGGAGCTGTTTTTT
.,TRBV6-5,.,TRBJ2-7,16,CASSYSTRGAIREQYF,TGTGCCAGCAGTTACTCGACCCGGGGGGCTATCCGCGAGCAGTACTTC
.,TRBV6-4,TRBD1,TRBJ1-2,15,CASSDTDRDLGGYTF,TGTGCCAGCAGTGACACGGACAGGGACCTTGGGGGCTACACCTTC
.,TRBV2,.,TRBJ2-1,14,CASSEEGADNEQFF,TGTGCCAGCAGTGAGGAGGGGGCCGACAATGAGCAGTTCTTC
.,TRBV5-1,.,TRBJ1-5,13,CASSLGQNQPQHF,TGCGCCAGCAGCTTGGGGCAGAATCAGCCCCAGCATTTT
.,TRBV4-1,.,TRBJ1-3,16,CASSQVGTRSGNTIYF,TGCGCCAGCAGCCAAGTCGGCACGAGGTCTGGAAACACCATATATTTT
few,TRBV5-1,.,TRBJ1-2,14,CASSLEPSRGGYTF,TGCGCCAGCAGCTTGGAACCTTCTCGGGGTGGCTACACCTTC
.,TRBV15,TRBD1,TRBJ2-5,17,CATSSQKGTGGQETQYF,TGTGCCACCAGCTCCCAGAAAGGGACAGGGGGCCAAGAGACCCAGTACTTC
.,TRBV29-1,.,TRBJ1-1,12,CSVGVTGTEAFF,TGCAGCGTTGGGGTCACGGGCACTGAAGCTTTCTTT
few,TRBV20-1,.,TRBJ1-1,11,CSAPRDTEAFF,TGCAGTGCCCCCCGGGACACTGAAGCTTTCTTT
.,TRBV7-2,TRBD2,TRBJ2-5,16,CASSLGGLAGSKTQYF,TGTGCCAGCAGCTTAGGGGGACTAGCGGGGTCGAAGACCCAGTACTTC
.,TRBV28,TRBD2,TRBJ2-7,17,CASSLDSGRIRTYEQYF,TGTGCCAGCAGTTTAGATAGCGGGAGGATTAGAACCTACGAGCAGTACTTC
.,TRBV5-6,.,TRBJ1-2,13,CASSLDRPYGYTF,TGTGCCAGCAGCTTAGACAGGCCTTATGGCTACACCTTC
.,TRBV28,TRBD1,TRBJ2-7,12,CASSVGQGEQYF,TGTGCCAGCAGTGTGGGACAGGGCGAGCAGTACTTC